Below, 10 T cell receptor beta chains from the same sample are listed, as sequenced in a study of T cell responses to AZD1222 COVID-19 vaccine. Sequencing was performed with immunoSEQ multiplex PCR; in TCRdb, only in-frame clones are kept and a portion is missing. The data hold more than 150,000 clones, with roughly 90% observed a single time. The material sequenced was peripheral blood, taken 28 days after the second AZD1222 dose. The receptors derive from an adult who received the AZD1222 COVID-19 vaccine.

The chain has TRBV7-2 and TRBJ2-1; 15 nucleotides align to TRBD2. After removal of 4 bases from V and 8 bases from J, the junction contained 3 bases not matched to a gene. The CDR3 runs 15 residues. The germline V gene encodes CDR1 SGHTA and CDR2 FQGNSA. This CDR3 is CASSSGTSGRYEQFF. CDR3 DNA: TGTGCCAGCAGCTCCGGGACTAGCGGGAGGTATGAGCAGTTCTTC.

The CDR3 DNA sequence: TGTGCCAGCAGCCAAGGGGTTTACGGGGCGAATACGCAGTATTTT. Protein product: CASSQGVYGANTQYF. The gene calls are TRBV14 and TRBJ2-3; D may correspond to TRBD1 or TRBD2 (5 bases each). V was trimmed by 1 base and J by 7 bases, leaving 15 bases between them. CDR3 length equals 15 residues. Germline V CDR1 and CDR2: SGHDN, FVKESK.

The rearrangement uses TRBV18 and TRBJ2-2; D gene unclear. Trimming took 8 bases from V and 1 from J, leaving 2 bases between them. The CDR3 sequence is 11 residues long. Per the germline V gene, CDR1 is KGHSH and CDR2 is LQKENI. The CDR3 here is CASVNTGELFF. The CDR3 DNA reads TGTGCCAGCGTGAACACCGGGGAGCTGTTTTTT.

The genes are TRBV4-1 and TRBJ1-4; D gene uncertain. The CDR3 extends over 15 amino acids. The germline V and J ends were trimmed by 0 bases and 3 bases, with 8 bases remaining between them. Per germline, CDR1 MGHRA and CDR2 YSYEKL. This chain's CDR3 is CASSQEGQANEKLFF. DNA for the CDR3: TGCGCCAGCAGCCAAGAAGGGCAAGCTAATGAAAAACTGTTTTTT.

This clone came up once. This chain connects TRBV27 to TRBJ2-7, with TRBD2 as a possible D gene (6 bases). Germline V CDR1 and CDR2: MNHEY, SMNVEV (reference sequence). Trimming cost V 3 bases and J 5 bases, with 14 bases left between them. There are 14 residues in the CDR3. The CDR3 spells CASSFRDSSNEQYF. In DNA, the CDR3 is TGTGCCAGCAGTTTCCGGGACTCCTCTAACGAGCAGTACTTC.

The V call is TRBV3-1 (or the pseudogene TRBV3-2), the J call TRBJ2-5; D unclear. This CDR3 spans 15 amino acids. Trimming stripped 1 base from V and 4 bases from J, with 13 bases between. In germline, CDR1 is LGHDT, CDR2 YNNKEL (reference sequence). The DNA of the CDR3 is TGTGCCAGCAGCCAAGGAAGAAAAAAGGCAGAGACCCAGTACTTC. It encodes CASSQGRKKAETQYF.

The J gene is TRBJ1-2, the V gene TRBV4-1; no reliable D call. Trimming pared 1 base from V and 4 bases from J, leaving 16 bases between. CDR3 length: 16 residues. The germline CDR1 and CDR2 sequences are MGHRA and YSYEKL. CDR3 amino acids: CASSQGRSGLGYGYTF. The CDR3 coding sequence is TGCGCCAGCAGCCAAGGCCGGTCGGGGTTGGGCTATGGCTACACCTTC.

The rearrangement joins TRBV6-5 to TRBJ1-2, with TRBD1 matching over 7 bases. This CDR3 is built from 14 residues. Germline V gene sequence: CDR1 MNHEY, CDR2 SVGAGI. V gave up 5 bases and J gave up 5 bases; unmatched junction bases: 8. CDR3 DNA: TGTGCCAGCAGTCTACAGACAGGGAATTATGGCTACACCTTC. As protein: CASSLQTGNYGYTF.

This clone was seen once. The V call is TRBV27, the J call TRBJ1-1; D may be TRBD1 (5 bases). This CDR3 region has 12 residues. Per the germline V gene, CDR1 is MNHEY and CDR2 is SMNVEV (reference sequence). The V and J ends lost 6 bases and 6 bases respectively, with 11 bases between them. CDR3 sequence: CASRGQGPEAFF. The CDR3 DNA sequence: TGTGCCAGCAGGGGGCAGGGCCCTGAAGCTTTCTTT.

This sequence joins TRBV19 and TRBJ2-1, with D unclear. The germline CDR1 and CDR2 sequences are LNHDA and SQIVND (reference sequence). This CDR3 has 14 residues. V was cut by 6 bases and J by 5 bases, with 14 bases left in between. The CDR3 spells CASSRDKINNEQFF. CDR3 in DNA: TGTGCCAGTAGCCGAGACAAGATCAACAATGAGCAGTTCTTC.